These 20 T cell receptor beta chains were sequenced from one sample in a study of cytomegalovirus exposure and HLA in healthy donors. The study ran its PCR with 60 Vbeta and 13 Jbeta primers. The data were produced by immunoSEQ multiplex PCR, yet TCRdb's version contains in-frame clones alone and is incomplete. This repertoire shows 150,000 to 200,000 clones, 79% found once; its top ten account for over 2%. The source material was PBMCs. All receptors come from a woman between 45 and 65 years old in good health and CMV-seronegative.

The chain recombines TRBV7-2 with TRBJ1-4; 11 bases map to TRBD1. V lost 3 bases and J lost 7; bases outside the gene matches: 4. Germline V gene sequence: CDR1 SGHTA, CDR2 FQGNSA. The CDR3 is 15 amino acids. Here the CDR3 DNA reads TGTGCCAGCAGCTTGGACAGGGGGCGCGTTGAAAAACTGTTTTTT. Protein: CASSLDRGRVEKLFF. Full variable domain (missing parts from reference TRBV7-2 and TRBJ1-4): GAGVSQSPSNKVTEKGKDVELRCDPISGHTALYWYRQSLGQGLEFLIYFQGNSAPDKSGLPSDRFSAERTGGSVSTLTIQRTQQEDSAVYLCASSLDRGRVEKLFFGSGTQLSVL.

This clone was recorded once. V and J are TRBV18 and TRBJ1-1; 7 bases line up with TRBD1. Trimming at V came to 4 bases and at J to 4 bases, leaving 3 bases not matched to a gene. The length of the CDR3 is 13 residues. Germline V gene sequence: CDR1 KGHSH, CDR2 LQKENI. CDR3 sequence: CASSRQGGTEAFF. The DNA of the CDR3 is TGTGCCAGCTCACGACAGGGCGGCACTGAAGCTTTCTTT. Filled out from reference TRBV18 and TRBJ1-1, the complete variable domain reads NAGVMQNPRHLVRRRGQEARLRCSPMKGHSHVYWYRQLPEEGLKFMVYLQKENIIDESGMPKERFSAEFPKEGPSILRIQQVVRGDSAAYFCASSRQGGTEAFFGQGTRLTVV.

The CDR3 DNA reads as TGCAGCGCTGGGCGGGGGTTCCTGGGACGGGACTATGGCTACACCTTC. This encodes CSAGRGFLGRDYGYTF. This sequence joins TRBV29-1 and TRBJ1-2; the D gene is possibly TRBD1 (5 bases). V gave up 7 bases and J gave up 3 bases, with 24 bases separating them. There are 16 residues in the CDR3. From germline, CDR1 is SQVTM and CDR2 ANQGSEA. Supplemented by reference TRBV29-1 and TRBJ1-2, the full variable domain reads SAVISQKPSRDICQRGTSLTIQCQVDSQVTMMFWYRQQPGQSLTLIATANQGSEATYESGFVIDKFPISRPNLTFSTLTVSNMSPEDSSIYLCSAGRGFLGRDYGYTFGSGTRLTVV.

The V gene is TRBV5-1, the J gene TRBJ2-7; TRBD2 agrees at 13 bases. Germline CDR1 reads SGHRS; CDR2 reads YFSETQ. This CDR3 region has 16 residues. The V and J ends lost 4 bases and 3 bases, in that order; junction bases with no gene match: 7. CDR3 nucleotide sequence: TGCGCCAGCAGCCCAACTAGCGGGAGGGTCGACTACGAGCAGTACTTC. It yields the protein CASSPTSGRVDYEQYF.

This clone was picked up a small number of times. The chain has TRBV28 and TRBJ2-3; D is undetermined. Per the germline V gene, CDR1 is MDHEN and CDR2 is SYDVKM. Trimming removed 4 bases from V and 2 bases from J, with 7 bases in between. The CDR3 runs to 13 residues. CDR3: CASSSGSTDTQYF. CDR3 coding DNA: TGTGCCAGCAGTTCCGGGTCCACAGATACGCAGTATTTT. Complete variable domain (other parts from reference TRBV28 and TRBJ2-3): DVKVTQSSRYLVKRTGEKVFLECVQDMDHENMFWYRQDPGLGLRLIYFSYDVKMKEKGDIPEGYSVSREKKERFSLILESASTNQTSMYLCASSSGSTDTQYFGPGTRLTVL.

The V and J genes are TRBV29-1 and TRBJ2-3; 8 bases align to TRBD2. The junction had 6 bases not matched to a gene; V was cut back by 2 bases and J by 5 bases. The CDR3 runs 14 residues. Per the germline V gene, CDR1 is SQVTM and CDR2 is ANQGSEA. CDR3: CSVEPGGLGDTQYF. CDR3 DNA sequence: TGCAGCGTTGAACCGGGGGGGCTGGGAGATACGCAGTATTTT.

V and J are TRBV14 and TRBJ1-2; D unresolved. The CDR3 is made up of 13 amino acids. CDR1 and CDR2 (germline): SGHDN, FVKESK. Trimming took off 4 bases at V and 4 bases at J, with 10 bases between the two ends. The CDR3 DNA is TGTGCCAGCAGCCTCAAACGGGGCTATGGCTACACCTTC. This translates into CASSLKRGYGYTF. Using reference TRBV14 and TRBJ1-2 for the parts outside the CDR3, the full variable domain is EAGVTQFPSHSVIEKGQTVTLRCDPISGHDNLYWYRRVMGKEIKFLLHFVKESKQDESGMPNNRFLAERTGGTYSTLKVQPAELEDSGVYFCASSLKRGYGYTFGSGTRLTVV.

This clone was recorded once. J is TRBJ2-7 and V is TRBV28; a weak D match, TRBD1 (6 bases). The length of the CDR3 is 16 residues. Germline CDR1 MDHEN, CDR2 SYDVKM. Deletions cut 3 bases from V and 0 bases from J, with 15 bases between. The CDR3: CASSLGMDSSSYEQYF. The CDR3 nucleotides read TGTGCCAGCAGTTTGGGTATGGACAGCAGCTCCTACGAGCAGTACTTC.

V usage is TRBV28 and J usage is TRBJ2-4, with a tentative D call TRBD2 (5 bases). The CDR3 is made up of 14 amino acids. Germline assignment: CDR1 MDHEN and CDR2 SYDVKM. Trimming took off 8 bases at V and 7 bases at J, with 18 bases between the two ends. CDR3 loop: CASGQTSGGNIQYF. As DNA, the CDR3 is TGTGCCAGCGGTCAAACCTCGGGCGGGAACATTCAGTACTTC.

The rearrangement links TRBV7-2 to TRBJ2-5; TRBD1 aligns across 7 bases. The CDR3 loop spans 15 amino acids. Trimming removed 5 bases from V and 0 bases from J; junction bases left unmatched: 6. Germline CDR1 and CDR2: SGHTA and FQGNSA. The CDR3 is CASSRQGQYQETQYF. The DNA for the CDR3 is TGTGCCAGCAGCCGACAGGGACAGTACCAAGAGACCCAGTACTTC.

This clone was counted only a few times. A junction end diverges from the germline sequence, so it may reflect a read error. CDR3: CSSSLDNYEQYF. The CDR3 bases are TGTTCCAGCAGCCTGGACAACTACGAGCAGTACTTC. V and J are TRBV7-9 and TRBJ2-7; tentatively, D is TRBD1 (5 bases). Germline V gene data show CDR1 as SEHNR and CDR2 as FQNEAQ (reference sequence). This CDR3 region has 12 residues.

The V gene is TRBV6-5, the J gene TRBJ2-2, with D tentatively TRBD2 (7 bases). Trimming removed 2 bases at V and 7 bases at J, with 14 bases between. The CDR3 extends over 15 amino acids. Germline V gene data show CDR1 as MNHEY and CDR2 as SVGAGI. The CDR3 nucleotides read TGTGCCAGCAGTTACGGGGGGGGGCGAGGCGGGGAGCTGTTTTTT. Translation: CASSYGGGRGGELFF.

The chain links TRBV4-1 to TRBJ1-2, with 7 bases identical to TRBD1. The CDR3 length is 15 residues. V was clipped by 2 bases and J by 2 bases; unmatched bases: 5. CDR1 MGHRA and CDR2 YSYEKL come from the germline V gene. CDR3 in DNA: TGCGCCAGCAGCCAACCGACAGGGAACAACTATGGCTACACCTTC. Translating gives CASSQPTGNNYGYTF.

The CDR3 DNA sequence: TGTGCCAGCAGCGCTAGCGGGACTAGCGGCAGAGAGACCCAGTACTTC. It codes for CASSASGTSGRETQYF. The gene calls are TRBV7-6 and TRBJ2-5; 11 nucleotides match TRBD2. CDR1 is SGHVS and CDR2 is FNYEAQ in the germline V gene. The V segment lost 5 bases and the J segment 4 bases; nucleotides outside the gene matches: 9. The CDR3 spans 16 residues.

The CDR3 DNA sequence: TGTGCCAGCAGTACTGCGGGACAGATCTCTGGAAACACCATATATTTT. It translates to CASSTAGQISGNTIYF. The V call is TRBV28, the J call TRBJ1-3; 7 bases are a match to TRBD1. Germline V gives CDR1 MDHEN, CDR2 SYDVKM. V was pared by 5 bases and J by 0 bases, with 7 bases of the junction left unmatched. The CDR3 runs 16 residues.

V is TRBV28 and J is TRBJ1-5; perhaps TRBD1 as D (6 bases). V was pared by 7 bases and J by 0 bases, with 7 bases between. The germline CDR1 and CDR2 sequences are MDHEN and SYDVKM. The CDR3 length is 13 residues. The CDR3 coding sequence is TGTGCCAGCACGGACAGTAGCAATCAGCCCCAGCATTTT. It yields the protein CASTDSSNQPQHF.

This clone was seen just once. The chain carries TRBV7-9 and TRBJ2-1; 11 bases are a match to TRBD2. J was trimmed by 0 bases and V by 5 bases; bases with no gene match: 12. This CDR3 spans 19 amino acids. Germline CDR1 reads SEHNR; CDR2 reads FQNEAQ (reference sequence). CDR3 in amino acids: CASSANLAGGSSSYNEQFF. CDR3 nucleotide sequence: TGTGCCAGCAGCGCGAATCTAGCGGGAGGTTCGAGCTCCTACAATGAGCAGTTCTTC.

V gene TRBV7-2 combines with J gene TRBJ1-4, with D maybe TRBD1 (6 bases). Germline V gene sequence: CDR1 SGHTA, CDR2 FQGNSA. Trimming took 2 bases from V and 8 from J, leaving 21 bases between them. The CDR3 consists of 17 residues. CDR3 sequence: CASSLNFRAGGQEKLFF. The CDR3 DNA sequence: TGTGCCAGCAGCTTAAACTTTAGGGCAGGAGGACAGGAAAAACTGTTTTTT.

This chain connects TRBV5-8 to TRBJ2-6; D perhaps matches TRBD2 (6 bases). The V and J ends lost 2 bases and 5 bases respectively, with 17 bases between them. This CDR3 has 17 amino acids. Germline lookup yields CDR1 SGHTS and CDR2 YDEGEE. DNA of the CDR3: TGTGCCAGCAGCTTTAGGTCAGGGAGGCTTAGGGCCAACGTCCTGACTTTC. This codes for CASSFRSGRLRANVLTF.

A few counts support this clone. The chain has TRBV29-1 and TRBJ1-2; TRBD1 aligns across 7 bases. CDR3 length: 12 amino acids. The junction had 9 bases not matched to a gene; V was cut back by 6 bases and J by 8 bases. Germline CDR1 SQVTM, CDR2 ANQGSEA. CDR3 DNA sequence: TGCAGCGTGGGACAGTCAGACCTGGGCTACACCTTC. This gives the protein CSVGQSDLGYTF.